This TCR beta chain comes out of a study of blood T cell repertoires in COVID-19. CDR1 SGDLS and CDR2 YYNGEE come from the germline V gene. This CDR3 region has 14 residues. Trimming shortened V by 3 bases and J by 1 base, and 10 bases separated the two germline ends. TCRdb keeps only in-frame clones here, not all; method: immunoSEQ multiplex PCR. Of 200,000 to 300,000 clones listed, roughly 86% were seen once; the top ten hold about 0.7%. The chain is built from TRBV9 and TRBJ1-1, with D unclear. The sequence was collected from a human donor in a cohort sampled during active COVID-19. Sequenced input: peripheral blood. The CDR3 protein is CASSGDEGNTEAFF. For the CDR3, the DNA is TGTGCCAGCAGCGGAGACGAGGGGAACACTGAAGCTTTCTTT.